This T cell receptor (beta chain) was sequenced in a study of blood T cell repertoires in COVID-19 (TCRdb year 2020). A note on the overall study: Collaborator samples came from the United States, Italy and Spain and covered acute and convalescent phases of COVID-19. The material from the prospective study consisted of cDNA or gDNA derived from T cells, B-cell-depleted T cells, or PBMCs. Deeply sampled blood TCRbeta repertoires from subjects exposed to, actively infected with, or recovered from COVID-19 were included in the dataset. The repertoires were made available in a free public database intended to serve as a resource for research on the immune response to SARS-CoV-2. Nearly every sample came with metadata listing a de-identified subject ID, COVID-19 status, age in years and sex. Samples came from the ongoing ImmuneRACE study (first 160 participants) plus 1,254 subjects from 6 global collaborators. Where available, HLA class I and class II types were taken from metadata supplied by the sample provider and were not determined by assay-based typing.

TCRbeta CDR3 regions were amplified from genomic DNA by means of the immunoSEQ Assay, a bias-controlled multiplex PCR. The authors' analysis ran thus. Within the assay, amplification of reference gene primers was used to estimate how many nucleated cells each sample contained. Sequence reads were collapsed and filtered to measure the absolute abundance of every unique TCRbeta CDR3 rearrangement. For each sample, productive Simpson clonality was calculated as the square root of Simpson's diversity index over productive rearrangements. TCRdb took over this immuneACCESS table, retaining in-frame rearrangements with V and J assigned. Such tables are incomplete; in checked studies, under half of the missing clones stem from an unresolved V gene, and the remainder is unexplained. That table is the source of V, J and clone size, and D and trimming were worked out from the DNA. This sample is represented by roughly 500,000 clones; roughly 89% of them were singletons. The ten largest clones take up approximately 0.9% of the sample.

In Seattle, one collaborating source enrolled patients while the infection was active and tracked those patients longitudinally over the course of disease. Each collaborating institution followed its own protocols to collect whole blood in K2EDTA tubes. For TCRbeta analysis, collaborators shipped samples as frozen whole blood, isolated PBMCs, or DNA extracted from either of those sample types. V loses 5 bases at its end and J loses 3 bases; junction bases beyond the gene matches: 15. The CDR3 holds 18 amino acids from the cysteine to the phenylalanine. Left in the record is the CDR3 DNA by itself, 54 bases read in frame from the first base. Based on the germline V gene (reference sequence), the CDR1 and CDR2 sequences are MNHNY and SVGAGI. Notes on this clone: Its specific antigen is unknown. No much larger clone is present one base from it, and per-base qualities are unavailable.

On the study overall, not on this receptor specifically: Clinical and demographic metadata were provided uncurated, with the amount varying by source and participant.

This chain joins TRBV6-6 to TRBJ1-3; 8 central nucleotides agree with TRBD1. The origin of this receptor is a man between 18 and 35 years old with COVID-19, enrolled during active disease. Sequencing was performed on peripheral blood. The CDR3 is CASSPELLGQEGGNTIYF. The sequenced DNA: TGTGCCAGCAGTCCAGAGCTACTGGGACAGGAAGGTGGAAACACCATATATTTT.